Presented here are 6 T cell receptor beta chains from one specimen sequenced in a study of blood T cell repertoires in COVID-19. Using immunoSEQ multiplex PCR, the repertoire was profiled, and TCRdb retains in-frame clones only, with some absent. Among approximately 40,000 clones, around nine tenths were seen once, and the ten largest hold about 4%. Sequencing was carried out using peripheral blood. The receptor source for this set is a middle-aged man with COVID-19, enrolled during active disease.

This rearrangement joins TRBV5-1 to TRBJ2-1, with 8 bases fitting TRBD2. The trim removed 3 bases at V and 9 bases at J, leaving 14 bases unmatched. The germline CDR1 and CDR2 sequences are SGHRS and YFSETQ. This CDR3 is 16 amino acids long. Here the CDR3 DNA reads TGCGCCAGCAGCTATGACACCGGGAGGGCCGTGGTTGAGCAGTTCTTC. Protein sequence: CASSYDTGRAVVEQFF.

The V call is TRBV19, the J call TRBJ1-6; 7 positions agree with TRBD1. This CDR3 is built from 14 residues. V lost 4 bases, J lost 9 bases, and 6 bases stayed unmatched. CDR1 is LNHDA and CDR2 is SQIVND in the germline V gene (reference sequence). The DNA for the CDR3 is TGTGCCAGTAGTACAACAGGGGCAGGTTCACCCCTCCACTTT. It is translated as CASSTTGAGSPLHF.

In its sample, this clone was seen once. The CDR3 DNA reads as TGTGCCAGCAGTTTGACTAGCCTGGCCTACGAGCAGTACTTC. Translation: CASSLTSLAYEQYF. The gene calls are TRBV28 and TRBJ2-7; TRBD2 matches 7 bases. This CDR3 has 14 residues. The V gene's germline CDR1 is MDHEN and CDR2 SYDVKM. With 3 bases clipped from V and 2 bases from J, the junction kept 4 bases outside the gene matches.

This sequence joins TRBV2 and TRBJ2-7; TRBD1 aligns across 8 bases. Germline CDR1 is SNHLY and CDR2 is FYNNEI. V lost 7 bases and J lost 4; bases outside the gene matches: 3. The CDR3 is 12 amino acids. The CDR3 DNA reads TGTGCCAGCACGGACAGGGTTTACGAGCAGTACTTC. Protein product: CASTDRVYEQYF.

The rearrangement links TRBV29-1 to TRBJ2-7, with D maybe TRBD2 (6 bases). Germline V lookup: CDR1 SQVTM, CDR2 ANQGSEA. The CDR3 has 12 residues. V lost 3 bases and J 6 bases, leaving 12 bases between the germline ends. The CDR3: CSVEPSGVEQYF. CDR3 DNA: TGCAGCGTTGAGCCGTCGGGGGTCGAGCAGTACTTC.

This clone appeared a few times. This chain joins TRBV25-1 and TRBJ1-6, with TRBD1 identical over 11 bases. The V gene's germline CDR1 is MGHDK and CDR2 SYGVNS. Trimming took 6 bases from V and 2 from J; bases not matched to a gene: 6. This CDR3 region has 17 residues. DNA for the CDR3: TGTGCCAGCAGCCCCCGGGACAGGGGGACCTATAATTCACCCCTCCACTTT. Its translation is CASSPRDRGTYNSPLHF. Full variable domain (outside the CDR3, taken from reference TRBV25-1 and TRBJ1-6): EADIYQTPRYLVIGTGKKITLECSQTMGHDKMYWYQQDPGMELHLIHYSYGVNSTEKGDLSSESTVSRIRTEHFPLTLESARPSHTSQYLCASSPRDRGTYNSPLHFGNGTRLTVT.